By sample share, the clone carrying this T cell receptor (beta chain) is medium-sized. This CDR3 has 15 residues. From germline, CDR1 is MNHEY and CDR2 SMNVEV (reference sequence). The V and J ends lost 2 bases and 5 bases respectively, with 15 bases between them. The data are from a study of OX40 agonist ivuxolimab in advanced cancers. TCRdb keeps only in-frame clones here, not all; method: immunoSEQ multiplex PCR. The sample lists fewer than 30,000 clones, 85% to 90% occurring once. The sample in question was CD4+ or CD8+ T cells sorted from blood, obtained in a trial of the OX40 agonist ivuxolimab. The source of this sequence is an adult with an advanced solid tumor such as melanoma, head and neck, liver or kidney cancer. The rearrangement uses TRBV27 and TRBJ2-5; D gene unclear. DNA for the CDR3: TGTGCCAGCAGTTTAGAGGCTGCTGGTCGGGAGACCCAGTACTTC. Translation gives CASSLEAAGRETQYF.